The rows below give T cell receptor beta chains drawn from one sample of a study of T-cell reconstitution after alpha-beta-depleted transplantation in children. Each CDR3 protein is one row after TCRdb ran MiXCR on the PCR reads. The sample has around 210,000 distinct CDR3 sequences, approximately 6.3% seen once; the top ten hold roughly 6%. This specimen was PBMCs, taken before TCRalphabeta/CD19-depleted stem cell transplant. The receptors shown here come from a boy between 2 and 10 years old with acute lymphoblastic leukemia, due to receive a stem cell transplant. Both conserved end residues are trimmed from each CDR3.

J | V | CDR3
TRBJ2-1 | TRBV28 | ASTPLGLAAEQF
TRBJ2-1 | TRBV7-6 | ASSWVAGGPRNEQF
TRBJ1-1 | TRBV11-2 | ASSLSRFEAF
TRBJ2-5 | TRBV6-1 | ASSAHLGETQY
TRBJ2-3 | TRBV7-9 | ASSSAESGS
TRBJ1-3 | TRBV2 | ATHEAGKNTIY
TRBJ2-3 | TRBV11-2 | ASSQGDLSGTDTQY
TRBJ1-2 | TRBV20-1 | SASAGQPYGYT
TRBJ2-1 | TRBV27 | ASSHYSGLAGTNEQF
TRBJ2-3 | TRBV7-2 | ASSPHLPPSDTQY
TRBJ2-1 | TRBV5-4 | ASSSTSGREYNEQF
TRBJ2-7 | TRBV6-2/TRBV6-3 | ASRPSGLLYEQY
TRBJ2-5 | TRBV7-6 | ASSSYMEETQY
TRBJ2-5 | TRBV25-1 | ASAVRAGIGETQY
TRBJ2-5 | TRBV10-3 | AIKGRQGSGYQETQY
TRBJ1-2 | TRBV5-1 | ASSLGQGAYT
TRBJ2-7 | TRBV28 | ASSYYPGGTYEQY
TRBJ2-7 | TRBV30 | AWSVWAGNEQY
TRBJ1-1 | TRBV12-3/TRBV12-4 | ASSYQPGSEAF
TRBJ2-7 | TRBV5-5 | ASSLTGDEQY
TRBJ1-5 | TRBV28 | ASGLSWGKEWPQH
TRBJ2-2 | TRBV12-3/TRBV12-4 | ASSLYQGLAGLTGELF
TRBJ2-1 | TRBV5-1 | ASSPGLAGSHNEQF
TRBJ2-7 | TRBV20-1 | STKGEGMVGEQY